This T cell receptor beta chain is from a study of T-cell reconstitution after alpha-beta-depleted transplantation in children. In its sample, this clonotype was seen many times. CDR3 length: 13 residues. V was cut by 5 bases and J by 6 bases, with 10 bases left in between. Unique molecular identifiers were built into the TCRbeta library. Using its own MiXCR run on the PCR reads, TCRdb lists one record per CDR3 protein. Here the sample spans roughly 200,000 distinct CDR3 sequences, about 6.4% being singletons. The gene calls are TRBV12-3 or TRBV12-4 and TRBJ2-2; a weak D match, TRBD1 (5 bases). The TCR originated in a human donor who donated a stem cell graft to a child with Wiskott-Aldrich syndrome. The sample in question was PBMCs from the stem cell graft donor, obtained from the stem cell graft. The CDR3 loop reads CASSTREAGELFF. The CDR3 bases are TGTGCCAGCAGTACCAGGGAAGCCGGGGAGCTGTTTTTT.